Described below is a single T cell receptor (beta chain) sequence and its context. Its target is unknown. This record belongs to a study of immune heterogeneity within non-small cell lung tumors. General study points: Across individual patients, the high-frequency T-cell receptor beta clonotypes were largely distinct. Clonality of local T cells correlated moderately but significantly with local tumor mutational burden (R about 0.34).

The TCR beta CDR3 region underwent multiplex PCR amplification with 32 V and 13 J primers. One entry per CDR3 protein, called by TCRdb with MiXCR from the multiplex PCR reads. Of tens of thousands of distinct CDR3 sequences listed, around 26% were seen once; the top ten hold almost 4%. The CDR3 sequence is 13 residues long. Germline V gene data show CDR1 as SGHNT and CDR2 as YENEEA. V lost 4 bases, J lost 0 bases, and 4 bases lay in between. With approximately 600 ng used per sample, the template was genomic DNA from bulk tumor. While surgery was under way, several biopsies spaced far apart were taken per primary tumor. Each patient presented with untreated, newly diagnosed non-small cell lung cancer and received curative surgery.

The sequence derives from a man aged 35 to 55 with non-small cell lung cancer. Source material: lung tumor tissue. The chain links TRBV11-3 to TRBJ2-1; D uncertain. The CDR3 loop reads CASSWSSYNEQFF. CDR3 in DNA: TGTGCCAGCAGCTGGAGCTCCTACAATGAGCAGTTCTTC. Full variable domain (missing parts from reference TRBV11-3 and TRBJ2-1): EAGVVQSPRYKIIEKKQPVAFWCNPISGHNTLYWYLQNLGQGPELLIRYENEEAVDDSQLPKDRFSAERLKGVDSTLKIQPAELGDSAVYLCASSWSSYNEQFFGPGTRLTVL.